Listed below are T cell receptor beta chains from one sample, sequenced in a study of shared clonotypes between healthy human individuals. Profiling relied on immunoSEQ multiplex PCR, and the TCRdb table lists in-frame clones only, not all of them. Of 600,000 or so clones listed, 90% to 95% were seen once; the top ten hold over 0.09%. Sequences were obtained from naive CD8+ T cells sorted from blood. All receptors come from a woman aged 25 to 39 in good health. Each CDR3 is given with its conserved first and last residue. The D gene is left open where the match is weak. Size is omitted from some rows. Given values are once, few, many or a class for expanded clones.

J gene | D gene | V gene | CDR3 length | clone size | CDR3 protein | CDR3 DNA
TRBJ2-3 | TRBD2 | TRBV2 | 16 | NA | CASRATSGRAGDTQYF | TGTGCCAGCAGGGCTACTAGCGGGAGGGCGGGAGATACGCAGTATTTT
TRBJ2-5 | NA | TRBV29-1 | 14 | NA | CSVGAGISRETQYF | TGCAGCGTGGGGGCAGGGATCTCCAGAGAGACCCAGTACTTC
TRBJ1-1 | NA | TRBV28 | 14 | NA | CASRGGPWDTEAFF | TGTGCCAGCAGGGGGGGCCCCTGGGACACTGAAGCTTTCTTT
TRBJ1-4 | TRBD1 | TRBV7-9 | 15 | NA | CASSLTSGQNEKLFF | TGTGCCAGCAGCTTGACCTCGGGACAGAATGAAAAACTGTTTTTT
TRBJ2-5 | NA | TRBV14 | 20 | NA | CASSQEPETLELRHQETQYF | TGTGCCAGCAGCCAAGAGCCCGAAACACTAGAATTGCGGCACCAAGAGACCCAGTACTTC
TRBJ1-3 | NA | TRBV27 | 13 | NA | CASSQWSGNTIYF | TGTGCCAGCAGTCAGTGGTCTGGAAACACCATATATTTT
TRBJ2-5 | NA | TRBV7-6 | 12 | NA | CASSEVKETQYF | TGTGCCAGCAGCGAGGTGAAGGAGACCCAGTACTTC
TRBJ2-7 | TRBD1 | TRBV7-2 | 15 | NA | CASSLREGTGDEQYF | TGTGCCAGCAGCTTAAGAGAAGGGACAGGGGACGAGCAGTACTTC
TRBJ2-1 | NA | TRBV4-1 | 17 | NA | CASSQMGFGGSYNEQFF | TGCGCCAGCAGCCAAATGGGGTTCGGCGGCTCCTACAATGAGCAGTTCTTC
TRBJ2-5 | NA | TRBV15 | 12 | NA | CATRGREETQYF | TGTGCCACCCGGGGGCGCGAGGAGACCCAGTACTTC
TRBJ1-2 | NA | TRBV29-1 | 13 | NA | CSVESPGLYGYTF | TGCAGCGTTGAATCCCCAGGTCTCTATGGCTACACCTTC
TRBJ2-6 | TRBD1 | TRBV6-8 | 16 | once | CASLKGQGAGANVLTF | TGTGCCAGCTTAAAAGGACAGGGGGCTGGGGCCAACGTCCTGACTTTC
TRBJ2-1 | NA | TRBV7-2 | 17 | NA | CASSLRPPRGDINEQFF | TGTGCCAGCAGCTTAAGACCCCCGCGCGGGGATATCAATGAGCAGTTCTTC
TRBJ2-7 | NA | TRBV6-6 | 15 | NA | CASRALAASSYEQYF | TGTGCCAGCAGGGCACTAGCAGCCAGCTCCTACGAGCAGTACTTC
TRBJ1-2 | NA | TRBV30 | 11 | NA | CAWRPLGGYTF | TGTGCCTGGAGACCTCTGGGGGGCTACACCTTC
TRBJ2-1 | TRBD2 | TRBV14 | 16 | NA | CASSQYYGLAGDEQFF | TGTGCCAGCAGCCAATATTACGGACTAGCGGGAGACGAGCAGTTCTTC
TRBJ2-7 | NA | TRBV14 | 12 | NA | CASSPVGDEQYF | TGTGCCAGCAGCCCCGTAGGGGACGAGCAGTACTTC
TRBJ2-7 | NA | TRBV27 | 16 | NA | CASSLSTSGSFYEQYF | TGTGCCAGCAGTTTATCAACTAGTGGATCCTTTTACGAGCAGTACTTC
TRBJ2-3 | TRBD2 | TRBV11-1 | 16 | once | CASSLGDGRARDTQYF | TGTGCCAGCAGCTTAGGTGACGGGAGGGCGAGAGATACGCAGTATTTT
TRBJ2-1 | TRBD1 | TRBV12-5 | 13 | NA | CASGLVDRNEQFF | TGTGCTAGTGGTTTGGTGGACAGGAATGAGCAGTTCTTC
TRBJ1-4 | NA | TRBV4-1 | 18 | NA | CASSQDPNRVATNEKLFF | TGCGCCAGCAGCCAAGATCCCAACAGAGTTGCAACTAATGAAAAACTGTTTTTT
TRBJ1-5 | TRBD1 | TRBV19 | 14 | NA | CASSLGQVNQPQHF | TGTGCCAGTAGCCTCGGACAGGTTAATCAGCCCCAGCATTTT
TRBJ2-1 | NA | TRBV4-1 | 15 | NA | CASSQDGGPYNEQFF | TGCGCCAGCAGCCAAGATGGGGGACCCTACAATGAGCAGTTCTTC
TRBJ1-2 | TRBD1 | TRBV29-1 | 12 | NA | CSVADRDGGYTF | TGCAGCGTTGCAGACAGGGACGGCGGCTACACCTTC
TRBJ2-7 | NA | TRBV9 | 14 | NA | CASSVGSTPYEQYF | TGTGCCAGCAGCGTAGGCTCTACCCCCTACGAGCAGTACTTC
TRBJ2-1 | NA | TRBV10-2 | 11 | NA | CASSESYEQFF | TGCGCCAGCAGTGAGTCCTATGAGCAGTTCTTC
TRBJ2-1 | TRBD2 | TRBV7-9 | 13 | NA | CASLADSYNEQFF | TGTGCCAGCCTAGCGGACTCCTACAATGAGCAGTTCTTC
TRBJ2-1 | NA | TRBV9 | 13 | NA | CASSPTWGNEQFF | TGTGCCAGCAGCCCCACGTGGGGGAATGAGCAGTTCTTC
TRBJ2-2 | NA | TRBV11-2 | 15 | NA | CASSHLTGTAGELFF | TGTGCCAGCAGCCACCTCACAGGGACGGCCGGGGAGCTGTTTTTT
TRBJ2-3 | TRBD1 | TRBV6-5 | 15 | NA | CASSFTGGITDTQYF | TGTGCCAGCAGTTTCACAGGGGGCATCACAGATACGCAGTATTTT
TRBJ1-2 | TRBD1 | TRBV19 | 14 | NA | CASNSPGQAYGYTF | TGTGCCAGTAATTCCCCAGGACAGGCCTATGGCTACACCTTC
TRBJ2-1 | NA | TRBV28 | 16 | NA | CASSYTGFLVGNEQFF | TGTGCCAGCAGCTACACAGGGTTTTTAGTCGGCAATGAGCAGTTCTTC
TRBJ1-1 | NA | TRBV13 | 14 | NA | CASSPILMNTEAFF | TGTGCCAGCAGCCCAATACTCATGAACACTGAAGCTTTCTTT
TRBJ1-1 | NA | TRBV28 | 14 | NA | CASSFLVDNTEAFF | TGTGCCAGCAGTTTCCTGGTCGATAACACTGAAGCTTTCTTT
TRBJ2-3 | TRBD2 | TRBV7-9 | 17 | NA | CASSPTYAGDITDTQYF | TGTGCCAGCAGCCCCACCTATGCGGGGGATATAACAGATACGCAGTATTTT
TRBJ1-4 | NA | TRBV6-1 | 15 | NA | CASSELWGEEEKLFF | TGTGCCAGCAGTGAATTATGGGGAGAGGAGGAAAAACTGTTTTTT
TRBJ1-1 | NA | TRBV19 | 11 | NA | CASSFLAEAFF | TGTGCCAGTAGTTTTCTGGCTGAAGCTTTCTTT
TRBJ2-7 | TRBD2 | TRBV27 | 15 | NA | CASSPHLAGANEQYF | TGTGCCAGCAGTCCCCACTTAGCGGGAGCAAACGAGCAGTACTTC
TRBJ2-3 | NA | TRBV2 | 14 | NA | CASRRGLGTDTQYF | TGTGCCAGCAGAAGGGGCCTGGGCACAGATACGCAGTATTTT
TRBJ1-3 | NA | TRBV4-1 | 16 | NA | CASSQLRQENGNTIYF | TGCGCCAGCAGCCAATTAAGACAGGAAAATGGAAACACCATATATTTT